The entry below gives a single T cell receptor (beta chain) sequence along with its context. This record belongs to a study of blood T cell repertoires in COVID-19. Study information: Sites in the United States, Italy and Spain provided acute and convalescent COVID-19 samples. Nucleic acid was either cDNA or gDNA, and it came from T cells, B-cell-depleted T cells, or PBMCs.

The CDR3 has 15 amino acids. CDR1 and CDR2 from the germline V gene are SGHTA and FQGTGA. With 2 bases removed from V and 4 bases from J, the gap between germline ends came to 14 bases. In the original workflow: Cell counts per sample came from amplifying reference gene primers. The data were produced by immunoSEQ multiplex PCR, yet TCRdb's version contains in-frame clones alone and is incomplete. That table gives V, J and clone size, and the DNA gave D and trimming. The table records around 60,000 clones, around 90% of them present only once. The chain couples TRBV7-3 to TRBJ2-5; D unclear. Sequencing input: peripheral blood. The receptor was derived from a man aged 55 to 70 with active COVID-19. The CDR3 loop reads CASSLLRSQIETQYF. CDR3 nucleotide sequence: TGTGCCAGCAGCTTATTGCGGTCTCAGATAGAGACCCAGTACTTC. The complete variable domain, with remaining parts taken from reference TRBV7-3 and TRBJ2-5, reads GAGVSQTPSNKVTEKGKYVELRCDPISGHTALYWYRQSLGQGPEFLIYFQGTGAADDSGLPNDRFFAVRPEGSVSTLKIQRTERGDSAVYLCASSLLRSQIETQYFGPGTRLLVL.